This T cell receptor beta chain emerged from a study of cytomegalovirus exposure and HLA in healthy donors. Primers for the PCR totalled 60 Vbeta and 13 Jbeta. In the study's own analysis: In a later analysis, 10 million to 11 million of approximately 80 million unique beta chains occurred in at least two donors. TCRdb keeps only in-frame clones here, not all; method: immunoSEQ multiplex PCR. The V and J calls and clone size come from that table; D and trimming were worked out from the DNA. The table lists about 160,000 clones, 75% to 80% of them singletons. The germline V gene encodes CDR1 MRHNA and CDR2 SNTAGT. CDR3 length: 15 amino acids. The trim removed 2 bases at V and 10 bases at J, leaving 9 bases unmatched. A remark on this clone: Its target is not known. Other DNA variants within this sample encode the same CDR3.

Study conclusions and caveats: CMV antigen specificity of a few CMV-associated chains was confirmed in vitro. Several of the most significant clusters appeared, in a later analysis, to be linked to common viral pathogens.

The specimen was PBMCs. This sequence was found in a woman aged 35 to 49 in good health and CMV-seronegative. The chain links TRBV6-4 to TRBJ2-1; 9 bases align to TRBD2. The CDR3 here is CASSDTAGGRGEQFF. In nucleotides, the CDR3 is TGTGCCAGCAGTGACACAGCGGGGGGCCGAGGGGAGCAGTTCTTC.